The source of this T cell receptor beta chain is a study of graft-versus-host responses after intestinal transplantation. This clone has more than one count but fewer than ten. The antigen is undetermined. The V and J ends lost 10 bases and 3 bases respectively, with 13 bases between them. This CDR3 contains 12 residues. CDR1 is MNHEY and CDR2 is SVGAGI in the germline V gene. The repertoire was sequenced with immunoSEQ multiplex PCR; TCRdb's copy has only in-frame clones and lacks some. In the table there are some 85,000 clones, around 86% of which are singletons. The material was unstimulated CD8+ T cells sorted from spleen or lymph node cells, obtained before transplant. The clonotype was recovered from a human donor who was the organ donor for an intestinal transplant. This chain links TRBV6-5 with TRBJ2-7; D is unclear. As DNA, the CDR3 is TGTGCCATCAGCACCTTGGGCTACGAGCAGTACTTC. It codes for CAISTLGYEQYF.